Sequencing of this TCR beta chain was carried out in a study of shared clonotypes between healthy human individuals. Study-level information: There were three CD4 naive, three CD4 memory, two CD8 naive and one CD8 memory plates per donor.

Splitting the CD4+ cells yielded a CD45RA+ naive subset and a CD45RA-negative memory subset. Germline assignment: CDR1 SGHRS and CDR2 YFSETQ. The V gene lost 0 bases and the J gene lost 5 bases, with 15 bases spanning the gap. The CDR3 consists of 15 residues. Broader study findings: Estimated richness was generally greater in naive than memory subsets. It was observed that 4% to 6% of naive CD4 clonotypes were shared across a handful of donors.

Produced via immunoSEQ multiplex PCR; TCRdb's table is partial and in-frame only. The table records a few million clones, approximately 92% of them present only once. Concerning this clone itself: The antigen is undetermined.

The origin of this receptor is a man younger than 30 in good health. Material: naive CD4+ T cells sorted from blood. As to subset: CD45RA+ positively selected. This chain uses TRBV5-1 with TRBJ2-7, with D possibly being TRBD1 (6 bases). For the CDR3, the DNA is TGCGCCAGCAGCTTGGCCGTGGGGGCCGGGAACGAGCAGTACTTC. This encodes CASSLAVGAGNEQYF. The whole variable domain, filled in from reference TRBV5-1 and TRBJ2-7, reads KAGVTQTPRYLIKTRGQQVTLSCSPISGHRSVSWYQQTPGQGLQFLFEYFSETQRNKGNFPGRFSGRQFSNSRSEMNVSTLELGDSALYLCASSLAVGAGNEQYFGPGTRLTVT.